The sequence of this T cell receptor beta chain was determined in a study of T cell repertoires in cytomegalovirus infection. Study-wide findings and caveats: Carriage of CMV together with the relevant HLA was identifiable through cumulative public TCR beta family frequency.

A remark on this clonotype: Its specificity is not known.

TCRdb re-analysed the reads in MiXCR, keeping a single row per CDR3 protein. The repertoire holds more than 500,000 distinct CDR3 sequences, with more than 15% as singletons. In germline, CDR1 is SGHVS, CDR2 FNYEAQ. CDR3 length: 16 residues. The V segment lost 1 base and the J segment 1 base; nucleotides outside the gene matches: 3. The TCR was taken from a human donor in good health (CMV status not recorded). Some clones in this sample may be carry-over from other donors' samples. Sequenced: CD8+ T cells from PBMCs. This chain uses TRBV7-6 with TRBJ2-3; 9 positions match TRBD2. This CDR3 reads CASSLGSGGGTDTQYF. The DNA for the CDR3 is TGTGCCAGCAGCTTAGGTAGCGGGGGAGGCACAGATACGCAGTATTTT. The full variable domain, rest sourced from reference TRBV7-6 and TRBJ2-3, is GAGVSQSPRYKVTKRGQDVALRCDPISGHVSLYWYRQALGQGPEFLTYFNYEAQQDKSGLPNDRFSAERPEGSISTLTIQRTEQRDSAMYRCASSLGSGGGTDTQYFGPGTRLTVL.